Given below is one T cell receptor (beta chain) in context. The CDR3 contains 13 residues. V was trimmed by 1 base and J by 6 bases, leaving 8 bases between them. Germline V gene sequence: CDR1 KGHSH, CDR2 LQKENI. This sample is part of a study of control samples from healthy donors and cancer patients. Produced via immunoSEQ multiplex PCR; TCRdb's table is partial and in-frame only. The data show tens of thousands of clones, 85% to 95% seen once. Sequencing was performed on blood. The receptor was isolated from a woman in her twenties or thirties in good health. The chain employs TRBV18 and TRBJ2-3; D uncertain. The CDR3 nucleotides are TGTGCCAGCTCACCACAGGCCTACGATACGCAGTATTTT. Amino acids: CASSPQAYDTQYF.